This T cell receptor beta chain came from a study of blood T cell repertoires in COVID-19. Study summary: The study drew acute and convalescent COVID-19 samples from the United States, Italy and Spain. The cDNA or gDNA used as material had been derived from T cells, B-cell-depleted T cells, or PBMCs.

This clone appeared once. Original data processing: How many nucleated cells were present was estimated from reference gene primer amplification. Libraries were prepared by immunoSEQ multiplex PCR; TCRdb keeps only in-frame clonotypes and omits some of them. V and J calls and clone size are those listed in that table; D and trimming were worked out from the DNA. The sample yields approximately 210,000 clones, about 90% seen once. Trimming left V 5 bases short and J 3 bases short, with 13 bases between. The CDR3 loop spans 14 amino acids. The germline CDR1 and CDR2 sequences are SGHTA and FQGNSA. Sample: peripheral blood. This TCR was sampled from a man aged 30 to 39 with acute or convalescent COVID-19. The chain links TRBV7-2 to TRBJ1-2; TRBD1 is a possible D gene (6 bases). For the CDR3, the DNA is TGTGCCAGCAGCCCCGGGGGGGCGGACTATGGCTACACCTTC. Protein sequence: CASSPGGADYGYTF.